This T cell receptor (beta chain) stems from a study of shared clonotypes between healthy human individuals. Study-wide points: The authors expected sequencing depth to affect clonotype sharing among donors.

The naive CD8 population came from CD45RO-negative cells selected for CCR7, without terminally differentiated effector memory CD45RA+ cells. Each cell subset's genomic DNA was divided evenly among several immunoSEQ plates. Assay: immunoSEQ multiplex PCR; the TCRdb copy retains only in-frame clones and omits some. This sample has about 2.1 million clones; approximately 92% occur once, and the top ten carry approximately 1.6%. V was pared by 1 base and J by 6 bases, with 7 bases between. Germline CDR1 is SEHNR and CDR2 is FQNEAQ (reference sequence). This CDR3 spans 12 amino acids. A note on this clone: The antigen is not known.

The sequenced sample consisted of naive CD8+ T cells from PBMCs. J is TRBJ2-7 and V is TRBV7-9; D not resolved. This TCR derives from a man aged 18 to 29 in good health. Some clones in this sample may be carry-over from other donors' samples. The CDR3 reads CASSLGLSEQYF. CDR3 nucleotide sequence: TGTGCCAGCAGCTTAGGGCTGTCCGAGCAGTACTTC.